This T cell receptor beta chain was found in a study of Ad26.COV2.S vaccination and SARS-CoV-2 variants. Here immunoSEQ multiplex PCR was the method, and the copy in TCRdb shows in-frame clones only, minus some. The table records about half a million clones, 80% to 90% of them present only once. Sample treatment: some 20 received Ad26.COV2.S at low or high dose, single or two shots; five or six received placebo; per-sample allocation not given. It was on day 63 after the first vaccine or placebo injection that samples were taken. The length of the CDR3 is 15 residues. Germline CDR1 reads MNHEY; CDR2 reads SVGAGI. With 6 bases clipped from V and 10 bases from J, the junction kept 14 bases outside the gene matches.

The chain is built from TRBV6-5 and TRBJ1-1, with 10 bases lining up with TRBD1. This receptor was taken from a person aged 18-60 years who received the Ad26.COV2.S COVID-19 vaccine or a placebo. This material consisted of peripheral blood, taken in a trial of Ad26.COV2.S vaccine versus placebo. The CDR3 loop reads CASRKGQGTFFPAFF. DNA of the CDR3: TGTGCCAGCAGGAAGGGACAGGGGACTTTTTTCCCAGCTTTCTTT.